This entry lists 7 T cell receptor beta chains sequenced from one sample in a study of CD8 T cells in Susac syndrome. Random hexamers were used to reverse transcribe the RNA input (about 0.45 to 1 ug). TCRdb re-called the immunoSEQ multiplex PCR reads through MiXCR, storing one row per CDR3 protein. The table lists roughly 190,000 distinct CDR3 sequences, around 90% of them singletons, with 0.087% in the top ten. Sample: CD4+ T cells from PBMCs. Source of these receptors: a human donor with Susac syndrome.

The rearrangement joins TRBV19 to TRBJ2-1; no reliable D call. This CDR3 spans 15 amino acids. The ends were cut back, 1 base at V and 2 bases at J, with 9 bases in the middle. The germline V gene has CDR1 LNHDA and CDR2 SQIVND (reference sequence). The CDR3 reads CASSIVWDTYNEQFF. For the CDR3, the DNA is TGTGCCAGTAGTATAGTTTGGGATACCTACAATGAGCAGTTCTTC.

The chain joins TRBV27 to TRBJ1-2, with D uncertain. Germline V lookup: CDR1 MNHEY, CDR2 SMNVEV (reference sequence). This CDR3 region has 11 residues. Between the trimmed V and J ends, which lost 6 bases and 8 bases, there was a span of 10 bases. The CDR3 here is CASSRERGYTF. CDR3 nucleotides: TGTGCCAGCAGCCGAGAAAGGGGCTACACCTTC.

The chain carries TRBV15 and TRBJ2-5; 10 bases align to TRBD1. Looked up from germline, CDR1 is LNHNV and CDR2 is YYDKDF (reference sequence). V was pared by 5 bases and J by 5 bases, with 14 bases of the junction left unmatched. The CDR3 covers 17 residues. This chain's CDR3 is CATSSHPGQGIGETQYF. The CDR3 DNA reads as TGTGCCACCAGCTCTCACCCGGGACAGGGGATAGGGGAGACCCAGTACTTC.

This chain connects TRBV19 to TRBJ1-1; 10 bases are a match to TRBD1. Trimming took 6 bases from V and 5 from J; bases not matched to a gene: 6. Germline V gene sequence: CDR1 LNHDA, CDR2 SQIVND (reference sequence). The CDR3 has 14 residues. The CDR3 coding sequence is TGTGCCAGTAGGCCAGGACAGGGGGGGACTGAAGCTTTCTTT. Protein product: CASRPGQGGTEAFF.

The CDR3 DNA reads TGTGCCTGGAAAAGGGAGAGGGGGACCCAGTACTTC. This translates into CAWKRERGTQYF. The V call is TRBV30, the J call TRBJ2-5; either TRBD1 or TRBD2 may supply D (5 bases each). Between the trimmed V and J ends, which lost 4 bases and 7 bases, there was a span of 13 bases. The CDR3 contains 12 residues. The germline gives CDR1 GTSNPN, CDR2 SVGIG (reference sequence).

The chain recombines TRBV4-1 with TRBJ2-7; TRBD1 aligns across 10 bases. In germline, CDR1 is MGHRA, CDR2 YSYEKL. This CDR3 is 15 amino acids long. Unmatched junction bases numbered 2, after V lost 0 bases and J lost 3 bases. The CDR3 nucleotides read TGCGCCAGCAGCCAAGATAGGGACAGGGGCTACGAGCAGTACTTC. Protein product: CASSQDRDRGYEQYF.

This chain joins TRBV9 and TRBJ1-4, with no clear D. Deletions cut 3 bases from V and 7 bases from J, with 13 bases between. Germline V gene sequence: CDR1 SGDLS, CDR2 YYNGEE. The CDR3 loop spans 14 amino acids. The CDR3 region has the DNA TGTGCCAGCAGCGGCGATCCACTAGGTGAAAAACTGTTTTTT. Translating it yields CASSGDPLGEKLFF.